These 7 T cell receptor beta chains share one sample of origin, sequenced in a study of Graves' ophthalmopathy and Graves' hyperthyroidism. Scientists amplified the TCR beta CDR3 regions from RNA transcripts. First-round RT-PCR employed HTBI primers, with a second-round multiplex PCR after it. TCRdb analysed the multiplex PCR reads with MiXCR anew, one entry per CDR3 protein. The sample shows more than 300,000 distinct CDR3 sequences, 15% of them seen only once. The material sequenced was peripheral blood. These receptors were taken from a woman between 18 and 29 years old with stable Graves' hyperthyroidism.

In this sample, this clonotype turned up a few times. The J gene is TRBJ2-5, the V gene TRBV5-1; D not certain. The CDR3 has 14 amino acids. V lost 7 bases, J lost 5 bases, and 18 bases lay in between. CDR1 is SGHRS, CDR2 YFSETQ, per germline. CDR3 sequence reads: CASFDFLEAETQYF. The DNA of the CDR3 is TGCGCCAGCTTCGACTTCCTCGAGGCGGAGACCCAGTACTTC.

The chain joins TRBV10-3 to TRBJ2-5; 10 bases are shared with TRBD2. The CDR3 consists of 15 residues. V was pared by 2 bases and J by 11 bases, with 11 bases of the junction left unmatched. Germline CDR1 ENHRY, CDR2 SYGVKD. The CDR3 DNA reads TGTGCCATCAGTGAGAGGGCTAGCGGGAGTGGAGAGCAGTACTTC. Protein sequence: CAISERASGSGEQYF.

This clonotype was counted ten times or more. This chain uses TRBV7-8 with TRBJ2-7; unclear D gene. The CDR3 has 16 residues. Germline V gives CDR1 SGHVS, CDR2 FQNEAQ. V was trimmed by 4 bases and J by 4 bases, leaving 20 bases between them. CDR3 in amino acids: CASSSPRRFVSYEQYF. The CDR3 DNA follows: TGTGCCAGCAGCTCTCCCAGACGGTTTGTTTCATACGAGCAGTACTTC.

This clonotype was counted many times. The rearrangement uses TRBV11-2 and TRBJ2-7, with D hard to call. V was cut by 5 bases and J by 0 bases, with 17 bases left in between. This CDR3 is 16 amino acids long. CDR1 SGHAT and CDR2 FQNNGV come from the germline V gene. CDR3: CASSRLPGGFSYEQYF. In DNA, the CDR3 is TGTGCCAGCAGCCGCCTTCCGGGCGGATTCTCCTACGAGCAGTACTTC.

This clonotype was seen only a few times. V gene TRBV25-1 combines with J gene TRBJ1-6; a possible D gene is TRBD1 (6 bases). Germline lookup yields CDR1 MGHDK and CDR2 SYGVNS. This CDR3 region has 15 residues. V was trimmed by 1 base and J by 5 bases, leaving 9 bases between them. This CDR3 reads CASSELQGHNSPLHF. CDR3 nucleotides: TGTGCCAGCAGTGAATTACAGGGTCATAATTCACCCCTCCACTTT. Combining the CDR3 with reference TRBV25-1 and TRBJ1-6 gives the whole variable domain EADIYQTPRYLVIGTGKKITLECSQTMGHDKMYWYQQDPGMELHLIHYSYGVNSTEKGDLSSESTVSRIRTEHFPLTLESARPSHTSQYLCASSELQGHNSPLHFGNGTRLTVT.

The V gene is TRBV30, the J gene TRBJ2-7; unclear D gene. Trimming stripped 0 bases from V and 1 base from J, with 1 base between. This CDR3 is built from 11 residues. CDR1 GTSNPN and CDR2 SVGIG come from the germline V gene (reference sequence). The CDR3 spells CAWSVSYEQYF. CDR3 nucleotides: TGTGCCTGGAGTGTATCCTACGAGCAGTACTTC.

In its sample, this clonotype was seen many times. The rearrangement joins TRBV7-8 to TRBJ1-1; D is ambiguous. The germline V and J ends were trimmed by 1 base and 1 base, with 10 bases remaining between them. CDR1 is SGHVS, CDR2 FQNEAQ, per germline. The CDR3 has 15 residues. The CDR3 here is CASSLVTAANTEAFF. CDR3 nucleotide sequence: TGTGCCAGCAGCTTAGTGACGGCCGCGAACACTGAAGCTTTCTTT.